The 24 T cell receptor beta chains below were found in one sample sequenced in a study of STAT5B mutations in CD4+ large granular lymphocyte leukemia. The protocol was immunoSEQ multiplex PCR, while the TCRdb copy is restricted to in-frame clones and leaves out a portion. The table shows around 30,000 clones, with more than 60% occurring only once. The specimen was CD4+ T cells from blood buffy coats. Source of these receptors: a human donor in good health.

The chain has TRBV27 and TRBJ1-1; 9 positions agree with TRBD1. This CDR3 region has 14 residues. Germline lookup yields CDR1 MNHEY and CDR2 SMNVEV (reference sequence). V lost 6 bases, J lost 1 base, and 3 bases stayed unmatched. The CDR3 sequence is CASRRTGENTEAFF. CDR3 bases: TGTGCCAGCAGGCGGACAGGGGAGAACACTGAAGCTTTCTTT.

This chain links TRBV5-4 with TRBJ1-2, with 8 bases aligning to TRBD1. V shed 5 bases and J 3 bases; nucleotides not matched to a gene: 6. Germline V gene lookup returns CDR1 SGHNT and CDR2 YYREEE (reference sequence). The CDR3 runs to 14 residues. This CDR3 reads CASRVQGADYGYTF. CDR3 bases: TGTGCCAGCAGAGTCCAGGGGGCGGACTATGGCTACACCTTC.

This clone was counted a few times. The V call is TRBV15, the J call TRBJ2-1; 7 bases align to TRBD2. CDR3 length: 17 amino acids. Germline trimming cut 0 bases from V and 2 bases from J; bases unmatched to any gene: 7. Germline V gene sequence: CDR1 LNHNV, CDR2 YYDKDF (reference sequence). The CDR3 DNA reads as TGTGCCACCAGCAGAGAAGAAGCGGGGAAAACCTACAATGAGCAGTTCTTC. Its translation: CATSREEAGKTYNEQFF.

The chain recombines TRBV7-2 with TRBJ2-1, with a tentative D call TRBD2 (6 bases). The V gene lost 5 bases and the J gene lost 8 bases, with 19 bases spanning the gap. CDR1 and CDR2 (germline): SGHTA, FQGNSA. This CDR3 is 15 amino acids long. The CDR3 DNA reads TGTGCCAGCAGCCCTTACCGGGAGATTGCGGATGAGCAGTTCTTC. Its translation: CASSPYREIADEQFF.

V is TRBV19 and J is TRBJ1-1, with TRBD1 as a possible D gene (5 bases). Germline CDR1 LNHDA, CDR2 SQIVND (reference sequence). V was shortened by 7 bases and J by 0 bases, with 6 bases between the two germline ends. The CDR3 runs 12 residues. This CDR3 reads CASKTVNTEAFF. CDR3 coding DNA: TGTGCCAGTAAGACAGTGAACACTGAAGCTTTCTTT.

The chain combines TRBV18 with TRBJ1-5; D is possibly TRBD1 (6 bases). The CDR3 runs to 16 residues. V was trimmed by 2 bases and J by 4 bases, leaving 15 bases between them. In germline, CDR1 is KGHSH, CDR2 LQKENI. CDR3 in DNA: TGTGCCAGCTCACCATCGGTCCTGGGGGCAAATCAGCCCCAGCATTTT. Translated: CASSPSVLGANQPQHF.

V usage is TRBV7-9 and J usage is TRBJ2-7; TRBD1 or TRBD2 may be the D gene (7 bases each). With 1 base removed from V and 10 bases from J, the gap between germline ends came to 14 bases. The CDR3 runs to 13 residues. Germline assignment: CDR1 SEHNR and CDR2 FQNEAQ (reference sequence). This CDR3 reads CASSLEGGTVQYF. The CDR3 bases are TGTGCCAGCAGCTTAGAGGGGGGGACAGTCCAGTACTTC.

In this sample, this clone turned up a few times. The chain combines TRBV19 with TRBJ1-1, with a weak D call TRBD1 (6 bases). The CDR3 is 17 amino acids. V was shortened by 8 bases and J by 0 bases, with 22 bases between the two germline ends. Germline CDR1 is LNHDA and CDR2 is SQIVND (reference sequence). DNA for the CDR3: TGTGCCAGTGCCCCCAGCAGGGGCCGGACTATGAACACTGAAGCTTTCTTT. Residues: CASAPSRGRTMNTEAFF. Based on the CDR3 plus reference TRBV19 and TRBJ1-1, the full variable domain is DGGITQSPKYLFRKEGQNVTLSCEQNLNHDAMYWYRQDPGQGLRLIYYSQIVNDFQKGDIAEGYSVSREKKESFPLTVTSAQKNPTAFYLCASAPSRGRTMNTEAFFGQGTRLTVV.

This chain connects TRBV15 to TRBJ2-1; the D is unclear. This CDR3 spans 11 amino acids. CDR1 is LNHNV and CDR2 is YYDKDF in the germline V gene (reference sequence). V was clipped by 5 bases and J by 10 bases, with 9 bases between them. CDR3 in DNA: TGTGCCACCAGCGGGTTAGCCGAGCAGTTCTTC. Translated: CATSGLAEQFF.

For the CDR3, the DNA is TGTGCCAGCAGCTTATTAGTAGCGGGAGGGCCCGGGTACAATGAGCAGTTCTTC. Translated, it gives CASSLLVAGGPGYNEQFF. The V gene is TRBV11-2, the J gene TRBJ2-1; 11 bases fit TRBD2. This CDR3 is 18 amino acids long. The V gene's germline CDR1 is SGHAT and CDR2 FQNNGV. V trimming: 2 bases; J trimming: 4 bases; junction bases outside the gene matches: 10.

The CDR3 spells CASSSSVGTVGAFF. The CDR3 DNA follows: TGTGCCAGCAGTTCCTCGGTTGGGACAGTGGGAGCTTTCTTT. The chain joins TRBV6-5 to TRBJ1-1, with 7 bases lining up with TRBD1. The junction had 12 bases not matched to a gene; V was cut back by 4 bases and J by 10 bases. The CDR3 has 14 amino acids. Germline assignment: CDR1 MNHEY and CDR2 SVGAGI.

The table lists this clone with a few counts. The chain has TRBV7-8 and TRBJ1-1; D is possibly TRBD1 (6 bases). The CDR3 loop spans 14 amino acids. CDR1 and CDR2 (germline): SGHVS, FQNEAQ. V lost 7 bases, J lost 6 bases, and 18 bases lay in between. CDR3 bases: TGTGCCAGCACCTGGGCTGGGGGCGGCTCTGAAGCTTTCTTT. Translation gives CASTWAGGGSEAFF.

The CDR3 here is CASSRDGPNTEAFF. DNA for the CDR3: TGTGCCAGCAGCCGGGACGGACCGAACACTGAAGCTTTCTTT. The chain uses TRBV2 and TRBJ1-1; TRBD1 might be the D (5 bases). The CDR3 is 14 amino acids. The germline V gene encodes CDR1 SNHLY and CDR2 FYNNEI. V was trimmed by 6 bases and J by 1 base, leaving 12 bases between them.

This clone occurred a few times. The chain carries TRBV5-4 and TRBJ1-1; D is ambiguous. This CDR3 spans 12 amino acids. V lost 0 bases, J lost 11 bases, and 11 bases lay in between. Germline V CDR1 and CDR2: SGHNT, YYREEE (reference sequence). CDR3 nucleotide sequence: TGTGCCAGCAGCTTGGGGGGTCCTTCTGCTTTCTTT. This codes for CASSLGGPSAFF.

J is TRBJ1-6 and V is TRBV7-9; possibly TRBD1 for D (5 bases). This CDR3 is built from 15 residues. Trimming removed 5 bases from V and 7 bases from J, with 15 bases in between. The germline CDR1 and CDR2 sequences are SEHNR and FQNEAQ (reference sequence). CDR3 residues: CASSPPPGQNSPLHF. For the CDR3, the DNA is TGTGCCAGCAGCCCACCCCCAGGGCAAAATTCACCCCTCCACTTT.

The rearrangement links TRBV20-1 to TRBJ1-1; possible D gene TRBD1, 6 bases. Germline-derived CDR1 and CDR2 are DFQATT and SNEGSKA (reference sequence). CDR3 length equals 11 residues. CDR3 DNA: TGCAGGGGGGCCGGGGGGACTGAAGCTTTCTTT. This encodes CRGAGGTEAFF.

The gene calls are TRBV11-2 and TRBJ2-7; no firm D call. V was shortened by 6 bases and J by 7 bases, with 16 bases between the two germline ends. CDR3 length equals 13 residues. In germline, CDR1 is SGHAT, CDR2 FQNNGV. CDR3 sequence reads: CASSPIGPREQYF. In DNA, the CDR3 is TGTGCCAGCAGTCCAATCGGACCGAGGGAGCAGTACTTC.

This clone has only a few counts. Here the CDR3 reads CASNQAEGRDIQYF. DNA of the CDR3: TGTGCCAGCAACCAGGCCGAGGGGAGGGACATTCAGTACTTC. The chain employs TRBV9 and TRBJ2-4; TRBD2 matches at 7 bases. Germline CDR1 SGDLS, CDR2 YYNGEE. The J segment lost 8 bases and the V segment lost 6 bases, leaving 11 bases of the junction unmatched. The CDR3 loop spans 14 amino acids.

V gene TRBV30 combines with J gene TRBJ1-2; the match to TRBD1 covers 7 bases. CDR1 GTSNPN and CDR2 SVGIG come from the germline V gene (reference sequence). Trimming took 3 bases from V and 4 from J; bases not matched to a gene: 5. This CDR3 is 13 amino acids long. CDR3 amino acids: CAWRTGTIYGYTF. In DNA form, the CDR3 reads TGTGCCTGGAGGACAGGGACCATCTATGGCTACACCTTC.

The genes are TRBV6-1 and TRBJ1-1, with D tentatively TRBD1 (6 bases). Trimming left V 2 bases short and J 1 base short, with 14 bases between. The CDR3 runs 16 residues. The germline V gene has CDR1 MNHNS and CDR2 SASEGT. The CDR3 protein is CASSEQGPPGNTEAFF. The CDR3 nucleotides are TGTGCCAGCAGTGAACAGGGGCCGCCCGGGAACACTGAAGCTTTCTTT.

To note about this clone: Relative to the germline gene, one junction end is altered; a read error may explain this. This chain connects TRBV19 to TRBJ2-1; D possibly corresponds to TRBD2 (5 bases). In germline, CDR1 is LNHDA, CDR2 SQIVND (reference sequence). The CDR3 is made up of 14 amino acids. CDR3 loop: CTSSSGQRAGEQFF. The CDR3 DNA sequence: TGTACCAGTAGTTCGGGCCAGAGGGCCGGTGAGCAGTTCTTC.

This clone was seen only a few times. This sequence joins TRBV28 and TRBJ1-6; no reliable D call. Germline CDR1 and CDR2: MDHEN and SYDVKM. Trimming removed 1 base from V and 8 bases from J, with 12 bases in between. This CDR3 is 15 amino acids long. Written as DNA, the CDR3 is TGTGCCAGCAGTTTATCGGGGAGTCCCGATTCACCCCTCCACTTT. Protein: CASSLSGSPDSPLHF.

This clone has just a few counts. This chain connects TRBV5-6 to TRBJ1-2, with D hard to call. V gave up 4 bases and J gave up 8 bases, with 15 bases separating them. The CDR3 is 13 residues long. CDR1 and CDR2 from the germline V gene are SGHDT and YYEEEE. The CDR3 DNA follows: TGTGCCAGCAGCCTGCCCCTAGGAGGAGGCTACACCTTC. It is translated as CASSLPLGGGYTF.

The V gene is TRBV30, the J gene TRBJ1-4; D gene uncertain. With 4 bases removed from V and 8 bases from J, the gap between germline ends came to 20 bases. The CDR3 is 15 residues long. CDR1 and CDR2 from the germline V gene are GTSNPN and SVGIG (reference sequence). The CDR3 sequence: CAWTPAVQLIEKLFF. The CDR3 DNA reads as TGTGCCTGGACTCCTGCGGTGCAACTAATCGAAAAACTGTTTTTT.